The 5 T cell receptor beta chains reported below all come from one sample, sequenced in a study of OX40 agonist ivuxolimab in advanced cancers. Sequencing was performed with immunoSEQ multiplex PCR; in TCRdb, only in-frame clones are kept and a portion is missing. There are 55,000 to 80,000 clones in the sample; approximately 80% occur only once, and about 5.1% lies in the top ten. The sample consisted of CD4+ or CD8+ T cells sorted from blood, taken in a trial of the OX40 agonist ivuxolimab. The source is an adult with an advanced solid tumor such as melanoma, head and neck, liver or kidney cancer.

The J gene is TRBJ2-7, the V gene TRBV4-2; 8 bases are a match to TRBD2. Germline-derived CDR1 and CDR2 are LGHNA and YNFKEQ. This CDR3 is built from 17 residues. After removal of 1 base from V and 1 base from J, the junction contained 9 bases not matched to a gene. The CDR3 loop is CASSQGTQAGASYEQYF. CDR3 DNA: TGTGCCAGCAGCCAAGGGACTCAAGCGGGGGCATCCTACGAGCAGTACTTC.

This clone was recorded a few times. The CDR3 spells CASSDGVQHTDTQYF. The CDR3 DNA sequence: TGTGCCAGCAGCGATGGGGTCCAGCACACAGATACGCAGTATTTT. This chain joins TRBV6-6 and TRBJ2-3; D unresolved. V was clipped by 6 bases and J by 2 bases, with 15 bases between them. The CDR3 has 15 amino acids. Germline assignment: CDR1 MNHNY and CDR2 SVGAGI (reference sequence).

V and J are TRBV6-6 and TRBJ1-5; no definite D call. CDR3 length: 14 residues. The V end lost 2 bases, the J end lost 3 bases, and 8 bases lay between the germline ends. Germline lookup yields CDR1 MNHNY and CDR2 SVGAGI (reference sequence). In nucleotides, the CDR3 is TGTGCCAGCAGTTACGTGGCAGTCAATCAGCCCCAGCATTTT. Protein: CASSYVAVNQPQHF.

V is TRBV9 and J is TRBJ2-2; D unresolved. Trimming left V 5 bases short and J 5 bases short, with 13 bases between. This CDR3 contains 14 residues. Per the germline V gene, CDR1 is SGDLS and CDR2 is YYNGEE. The chain's CDR3 is CASSRQALTGELFF. In DNA form, the CDR3 reads TGTGCCAGCAGTCGGCAGGCCCTTACCGGGGAGCTGTTTTTT. Filled out from reference TRBV9 and TRBJ2-2, the complete variable domain reads DSGVTQTPKHLITATGQRVTLRCSPRSGDLSVYWYQQSLDQGLQFLIQYYNGEERAKGNILERFSAQQFPDLHSELNLSSLELGDSALYFCASSRQALTGELFFGEGSRLTVL.

This clone is a singleton in its sample. The chain has TRBV27 and TRBJ2-7, with 10 bases aligning to TRBD1. This CDR3 has 17 amino acids. Trimming cost V 2 bases and J 11 bases; bases outside gene matches: 18. Germline-derived CDR1 and CDR2 are MNHEY and SMNVEV (reference sequence). The CDR3 loop reads CASSLKRPGDRGGIEYF. In DNA, the CDR3 is TGTGCCAGCAGTTTAAAGCGCCCCGGGGACAGGGGAGGAATAGAGTACTTC.